This passage covers 9 T cell receptor beta chains from one sample sequenced in a study of blood T cells in healthy people across ages. The use of a sample-barcoded 5' primer and a J-beta primer mix characterized a second PCR of roughly 6 to 11 cycles. TCRdb reprocessed the 5' RACE reads with MiXCR, giving one entry per CDR3 protein. The sample includes 1.5 million to 2 million distinct CDR3 sequences, roughly 52% of them seen just once. Sequencing used blood. Source of these receptors: a middle-aged woman in good health.

The rearrangement links TRBV20-1 to TRBJ1-6, with 7 nucleotides matching TRBD1. The CDR3 extends over 18 amino acids. V gave up 5 bases and J gave up 0 bases; unmatched junction bases: 13. Looked up from germline, CDR1 is DFQATT and CDR2 is SNEGSKA (reference sequence). The DNA of the CDR3 is TGCAGTGCTCCCCCCCGGGACAGCAGGCTCTCCTATAATTCACCCCTCCACTTT. Translation gives CSAPPRDSRLSYNSPLHF.

This clonotype has at least ten counts. The gene calls are TRBV29-1 and TRBJ2-5, with a possible D match to TRBD2 (5 bases). Trimming removed 3 bases from V and 2 bases from J, with 7 bases in between. The CDR3 totals 12 residues. Germline CDR1 and CDR2: SQVTM and ANQGSEA. This CDR3 reads CSVDPGQETQYF. The CDR3, as DNA: TGCAGCGTTGATCCGGGACAAGAGACCCAGTACTTC.

This clonotype was counted between two and nine times. The chain joins TRBV4-1 to TRBJ2-5; D is undetermined. Per the germline V gene, CDR1 is MGHRA and CDR2 is YSYEKL. Trimming took 0 bases from V and 4 from J, leaving 9 bases between them. The CDR3 is 14 amino acids. This CDR3 reads CASSQDANAETQYF. The CDR3 bases are TGCGCCAGCAGCCAAGATGCCAATGCAGAGACCCAGTACTTC.

The CDR3 DNA reads as TGTGCCACCAGTGAGACCACAGGGGAGGCCTTGCAGTACTTC. This sequence encodes CATSETTGEALQYF. The V gene is TRBV24-1, the J gene TRBJ2-7, with D perhaps matching TRBD1 (7 bases). The germline gives CDR1 KGHDR, CDR2 SFDVKD. V was cut by 4 bases and J by 9 bases, with 18 bases left in between. The length of the CDR3 is 14 residues.

With regard to this clonotype: Given a much more abundant clone one base away, this may be a read error. This chain links TRBV20-1 with TRBJ2-5, with 13 bases fitting TRBD2. V lost 6 bases, J lost 7 bases, and 11 bases stayed unmatched. This CDR3 has 15 amino acids. CDR1 and CDR2 from the germline V gene are DFQATT and SNEGSKA (reference sequence). CDR3 residues: CSADRGLAGAGTQYF. The DNA for the CDR3 is TGCAGTGCAGACCGCGGACTAGCGGGGGCGGGGACCCAGTACTTC.

CDR3 loop: CASSAQAGASEQYF. The CDR3 DNA reads as TGCGCCAGCAGCGCACAAGCGGGTGCCTCCGAGCAGTACTTC. The J gene is TRBJ2-7, the V gene TRBV5-1, with D possibly TRBD2 on 6 matching bases. This CDR3 comprises 14 residues. Germline V gives CDR1 SGHRS, CDR2 YFSETQ. The V end lost 4 bases, the J end lost 6 bases, and 17 bases lay between the germline ends. The whole variable domain, remainder taken from reference TRBV5-1 and TRBJ2-7, is KAGVTQTPRYLIKTRGQQVTLSCSPISGHRSVSWYQQTPGQGLQFLFEYFSETQRNKGNFPGRFSGRQFSNSRSEMNVSTLELGDSALYLCASSAQAGASEQYFGPGTRLTVT.

This clonotype has just one count. V gene TRBV24-1 combines with J gene TRBJ2-4, with D possibly TRBD2 on 5 matching bases. Per germline, CDR1 KGHDR and CDR2 SFDVKD. The CDR3 runs 18 residues. Trimming shortened V by 1 base and J by 1 base, and 16 bases separated the two germline ends. CDR3: CATSDFKRISPAKNIQYF. The CDR3 region has the DNA TGTGCCACCAGTGATTTTAAGCGGATATCCCCGGCCAAAAACATTCAGTACTTC.

J is TRBJ2-1 and V is TRBV4-3; D remains ambiguous. Germline CDR1 and CDR2: LGHNA and YSLEER. The CDR3 contains 15 residues. Between the trimmed V and J ends, which lost 0 bases and 4 bases, there was a span of 10 bases. CDR3 bases: TGCGCCAGCAGCCAAGAGGGAAGGGCTTACAATGAGCAGTTCTTC. Amino acids: CASSQEGRAYNEQFF.

Written as DNA, the CDR3 is TGTGCCAGCTACTGGGCGGGGGGCAATGAGCAGTTCTTC. It yields the protein CASYWAGGNEQFF. This chain uses TRBV28 with TRBJ2-1, with 8 bases that match TRBD2. This CDR3 is 13 amino acids long. Germline V gives CDR1 MDHEN, CDR2 SYDVKM. The ends lost 8 bases at V and 6 bases at J; junction bases unmatched: 6.